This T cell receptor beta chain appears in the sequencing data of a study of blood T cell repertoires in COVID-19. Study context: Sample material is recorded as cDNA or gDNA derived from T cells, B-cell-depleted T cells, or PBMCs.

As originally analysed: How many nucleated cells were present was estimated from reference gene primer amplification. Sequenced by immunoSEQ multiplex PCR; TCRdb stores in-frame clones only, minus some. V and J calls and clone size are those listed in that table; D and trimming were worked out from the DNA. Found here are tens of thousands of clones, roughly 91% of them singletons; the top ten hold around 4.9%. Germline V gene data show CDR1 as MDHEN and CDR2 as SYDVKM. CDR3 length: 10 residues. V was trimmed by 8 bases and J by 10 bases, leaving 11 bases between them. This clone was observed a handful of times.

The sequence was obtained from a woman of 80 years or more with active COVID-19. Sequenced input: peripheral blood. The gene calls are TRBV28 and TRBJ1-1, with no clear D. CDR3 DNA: TGTGCCAGCGTACGTGAGGTAGCTTTCTTT. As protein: CASVREVAFF.